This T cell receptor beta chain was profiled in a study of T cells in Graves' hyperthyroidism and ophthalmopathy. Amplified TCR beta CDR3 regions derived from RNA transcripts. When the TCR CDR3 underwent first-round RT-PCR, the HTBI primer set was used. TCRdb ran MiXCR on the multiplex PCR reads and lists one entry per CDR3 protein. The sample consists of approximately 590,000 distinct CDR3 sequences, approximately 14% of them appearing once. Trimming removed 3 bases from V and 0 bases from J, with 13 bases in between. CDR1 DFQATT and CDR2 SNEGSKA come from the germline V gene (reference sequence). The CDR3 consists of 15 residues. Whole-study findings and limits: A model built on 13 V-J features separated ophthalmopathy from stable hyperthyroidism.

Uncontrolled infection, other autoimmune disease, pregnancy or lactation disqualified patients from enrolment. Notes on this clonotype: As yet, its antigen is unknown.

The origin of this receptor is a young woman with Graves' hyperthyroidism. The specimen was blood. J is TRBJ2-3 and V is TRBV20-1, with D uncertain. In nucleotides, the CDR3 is TGCAGTGCTAGTTTGGACGGGTTAAGCACAGATACGCAGTATTTT. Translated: CSASLDGLSTDTQYF.